The TCR beta chain under discussion was sequenced for a study of CD8 T cells in ankylosing spondylitis. Study outcomes and limitations: The study looked at matched synovial fluid samples from ankylosing spondylitis patients. Disease-linked clones were reported to be significantly enriched there. Ankylosing spondylitis blood appeared to carry a characteristic TCR beta motif of under ten highly homologous variants. In the blood and synovial fluid of reactive arthritis, some motif variants had been previously reported. A CD8+ phenotype characterized the disease-linked clones, which were relatively rare in peripheral blood.

Using quantitative 5'-RACE with molecular barcodes, the authors made TCR beta libraries. TCRdb reanalysed the 5' RACE reads using MiXCR and keeps one entry per CDR3 protein. The sample lists about 540,000 distinct CDR3 sequences; roughly 13% were seen once. V dropped 0 bases and J dropped 6; count of bases not matched to a gene: 2. The germline CDR1 and CDR2 sequences are SGHRS and YFSETQ. This CDR3 spans 14 amino acids. Worth noting for this clonotype: Its antigen is as yet unknown.

V gene TRBV5-1 combines with J gene TRBJ1-4, with TRBD1 matching 7 bases. This sequence originates from a male donor with ankylosing spondylitis. The sample was blood, either unsorted or a sorted T cell fraction (not recorded which). This CDR3 is CASSLEGTDEKLFF. DNA of the CDR3: TGCGCCAGCAGCTTGGAAGGGACAGATGAAAAACTGTTTTTT.